The entry below gives a single T cell receptor beta chain sequence along with its context. This receptor's antigen is unknown. No qualities accompany the bases; no much larger clone lies one base away. TCRdb names Illumina MiSeq as the instrument used. Multiplex PCR with BIOMED2 TRB-A/B primer pools was used to amplify the TRB rearrangements. Illumina-compatible adapters and 7-nucleotide sample barcodes were added to the amplicons in two consecutive PCRs. All library PCRs used Phusion HS II polymerase. Amplicons were gel-purified with the NucleoSpin Gel and PCR Clean-up kit, quantified on Qubit, and pooled at 3 to 4 nM. Before Illumina next-generation sequencing, the quality of the amplicon pool was assessed on an Agilent 2100 Bioanalyzer. Processing in the source paper ran as follows. TRB rearrangements were annotated with MiXCR 3.0.8 using the default MiXCR reference library. Non-productive reads and sequences with fewer than 2 reads were removed, and every unique CDR3 nucleotide sequence was treated as one clone. R 3.5.1 was used to calculate clonality, diversity, richness and V-J gene usage. GLIPH2 was used to cluster TCRs by CDR3 similarity, and OLGA was used to calculate generation probabilities. GLIPH2 clusters were kept only when the clusters contained at least four unique TCR clonotypes present in at least three individuals. TCRdb redid the processing of the public reads, applying fastp at Q25 and MiXCR, and retained in-frame beta chains. Entries that share a CDR3 protein sequence are merged under the most common genes and DNA. TCRdb's processing, not the authors', yielded these V and J calls. This sample is represented by under 6,000 distinct CDR3 sequences; less than 35% of them were singletons. The biggest ten clones account for 5.4% of the sample.

This sample is drawn from a study of T and B cells in COVID-19 patients (dated by TCRdb to 2018 to 2021). Background for the entire study: In this study, adaptive immunity was profiled in COVID-19 patients who either had active infection or had recovered, using TRB and IGH repertoire sequencing of peripheral blood. A recovered cohort was made up of 15 to 19 patients contributing around 20 samples, mostly after mild to moderate COVID-19 managed as outpatients. A median age of approximately 34 years was recorded in the recovered cohort versus 60 to 85 years in the active-infection cohort. Critical illness requiring mechanical ventilation or ECMO was present in most of the 20 patients in the active-infection cohort. Comorbidities linked to unfavorable COVID-19 outcome were present in most of the roughly 20 patients in the active-infection cohort. The TCR and BCR sequence repository comprised 30 to 45 patients and under 75 time points, with over 7 million TCR sequences analysed. Two patients were included in both the recovered and active cohorts because samples were available from active disease and after recovery. For the repertoire analyses, the comparison was an age-matched reference group of about 40 healthy donors who were negative for COVID-19 antibodies. Up to about 10 follow-up blood samples were collected per patient, with some samples spanning different disease stages in the same individual.

The CDR3 covers 12 residues, taking in both the cysteine and the phenylalanine. Kept here is only the CDR3 DNA, which spans 36 bases and is read in frame from base 1. The junction shows trimming of 3 bases on V and 12 bases on J, plus 12 bases between the germline ends. CDR1 and CDR2 (ENHRY, SYGVKD) derive from the germline V gene. TRB repertoires were amplified using about 230-500 ng of genomic DNA isolated from blood. Summary of the overall study and its limitations: The size of the cohort was considered insufficient for assessing HLA contributions to COVID-19 susceptibility or severity. Few blood samples were available from mildly ill patients while symptoms were present, and early samples from severe cases were likewise scarce. In patients with COVID-19, the usage of TRBV/TRBJ genes was reported to be strongly skewed. The recovered cohort had 2,000 or so exclusive TCR clusters, including 25 to 35 low-pGen clusters. The reported TCR clusters were stated to require prospective validation before clinical use. In active COVID-19, TRB repertoires were highly clonal, while at recovery, diversity and richness increased above the levels seen in healthy donors. Specific T cell subsets (CD4+/Treg/CD8+) and sorted SARS-CoV-2-responsive or tetramer+ T cells had not yet been sequenced, with those experiments still ongoing.

The V and J genes are TRBV10-3 and TRBJ2-1, with the D gene not confidently named. Sequencing was done on a sample of blood. This TCR came from a human donor with active COVID-19. In nucleotides, the sequence is TGTGCCATCAGTGAAAACGCCGCTGGGCAGTTCTTC. Its translation reads: CAISENAAGQFF.